This T cell receptor (beta chain) was observed in a study of T cell repertoires in cytomegalovirus infection. Study-level background: An indication of both CMV infection and matching HLA type came from public TCR beta signatures. Notes on the study in general: Using cumulative public TCR beta family frequency, the authors identified those who carried CMV together with the relevant HLA. Ex vivo, HLA-C-restricted CMV-specific TCR beta clonotypes prevailed over the rest of the response.

This clonotype was detected ten times or more. Antigen unknown. This CDR3 is built from 13 residues. Germline assignment: CDR1 SGHTA and CDR2 FQGTGA. V was trimmed by 1 base and J by 3 bases, leaving 7 bases between them. TCRdb fed the reads into MiXCR, producing one record per CDR3 protein. The repertoire holds 200,000 to 250,000 distinct CDR3 sequences, with approximately 13% as singletons. The chain carries TRBV7-3 and TRBJ2-7; D gene unclear. The material sequenced was PBMCs. The TCR sequence derives from a human donor in good health (CMV status not recorded). Some clones in this sample may be carry-over from other donors' samples. The CDR3 loop reads CASSLSANYEQYF. CDR3 in DNA: TGTGCCAGCAGCTTAAGCGCAAACTACGAGCAGTACTTC.